This TCR beta chain was profiled in a study of cytomegalovirus exposure and HLA in healthy donors. The PCR contained 60 Vbeta and 13 Jbeta primers. The data were produced by immunoSEQ multiplex PCR, yet TCRdb's version contains in-frame clones alone and is incomplete. The clone table shows 180,000 or so clones, with the ten largest holding about 0.81%. Regarding this clone: Its antigen is currently unknown.

Notes on the study in general: Among TCR beta chains, those listed as cytomegalovirus-associated numbered fewer than 200. V- and J-gene trimming in TCR beta was tied to a missense DCLRE1C variant by an analysis performed later. With further analysis later on, most CMV-associated TCR beta chains appeared HLA-restricted. Analysis performed later showed TCR beta chains linked to HLA being more clonally expanded than equally common others.

The CDR3 is 13 amino acids. Trimming cost V 4 bases and J 7 bases, with 12 bases left between them. Looked up from germline, CDR1 is SGHTA and CDR2 is FQGNSA. V and J are TRBV7-2 and TRBJ2-3; D is ambiguous. This clonotype was sampled from a woman aged 18-35 years in good health and CMV-seropositive. Material: PBMCs. CDR3 nucleotide sequence: TGTGCCAGCAGCTCTGGGCCGTCACATACGCAGTATTTT. It encodes CASSSGPSHTQYF.